This record looks at one T cell receptor (beta chain) sequence and its context. Its antigen is as yet unknown. Only in-frame clones appear in the TCRdb table, and some are missing; sequencing was by immunoSEQ multiplex PCR. Here the sample spans 20,000 to 25,000 clones, approximately 90% being singletons. The CDR3 spans 12 residues. Trimming stripped 5 bases from V and 4 bases from J, with 8 bases between. Germline lookup yields CDR1 MNHEY and CDR2 SVGAGI. This sample is drawn from a study of OX40 agonist ivuxolimab in advanced cancers. Across the whole study: Patients were around 83% male with ages roughly 20 to 90, mean approximately 62.

Overall study results and limits: Patients with a partial response at 0.1-3.0 mg/kg had among the lowest clonal expansion.

A history of autoimmune disease or systemic immunosuppression excluded patients. Sampled blood was obtained at baseline, cycle 4 day 1, and cycle 7 day 1. Sequences were derived from CD4+ or CD8+ T cells sorted from blood, sampled in a trial of the OX40 agonist ivuxolimab. The gene calls are TRBV6-5 and TRBJ1-1; D remains unclear. The clonotype comes from an adult with an advanced solid tumor such as melanoma, head and neck, liver or kidney cancer. Here the CDR3 reads CASSDGSTEAFF. CDR3 nucleotide sequence: TGTGCCAGCAGTGACGGATCCACTGAAGCTTTCTTT.